The 12 T cell receptor beta chains listed next were all sequenced from one sample in a study of T cell changes during pregnancy in multiple sclerosis. Sequencing used immunoSEQ multiplex PCR; TCRdb keeps in-frame clones, though not all of them. The sample holds around 60,000 clones; 75% to 95% are singletons and the top ten take approximately 0.49%. The input for sequencing was CD4+ T cells from peripheral blood mononuclear cells, taken after pregnancy. The source of these receptors is a female donor in good health, enrolled as a control in a pregnancy study.

This chain links TRBV19 with TRBJ1-5; D is unclear. CDR3 length equals 12 residues. From germline, CDR1 is LNHDA and CDR2 SQIVND (reference sequence). Trimming removed 6 bases from V and 5 bases from J, with 8 bases in between. CDR3 loop: CASSTGDQPQHF. The CDR3 nucleotides read TGTGCCAGTAGCACCGGGGATCAGCCCCAGCATTTT.

The V call is TRBV15, the J call TRBJ2-3, with TRBD2 identical over 7 bases. The CDR3 runs 18 residues. Germline values: CDR1 LNHNV, CDR2 YYDKDF (reference sequence). With V trimmed by 0 bases and J by 2 bases, 11 bases remained unmatched. CDR3 coding DNA: TGTGCCACCAGCAGAGATTATTCTAGCGGAACTCACACAGATACGCAGTATTTT. Encoded protein: CATSRDYSSGTHTDTQYF.

This clone was counted a few times. The chain couples TRBV19 to TRBJ2-1; 7 bases are a match to TRBD1. CDR3 size: 15 residues. The trim removed 4 bases at V and 8 bases at J, leaving 11 bases unmatched. Germline CDR1 reads LNHDA; CDR2 reads SQIVND (reference sequence). The CDR3 here is CASSNRQGLLDEQFF. CDR3 nucleotides: TGTGCCAGTAGTAACAGACAGGGTCTACTCGATGAGCAGTTCTTC.

The chain couples TRBV19 to TRBJ1-4; maybe TRBD1 (6 bases). V lost 8 bases, J lost 4 bases, and 14 bases lay in between. This CDR3 has 14 amino acids. CDR1 and CDR2 (germline): LNHDA, SQIVND (reference sequence). The CDR3 loop is CASSEDRFNEKLFF. DNA of the CDR3: TGTGCCAGTTCAGAAGACAGGTTTAATGAAAAACTGTTTTTT.

Concerning this clone itself: An end of the junction differs from the germline gene, which may be a read error. The J gene is TRBJ1-1, the V gene TRBV11-2; 7 nucleotides line up with TRBD1. The CDR3 contains 16 residues. The germline V gene has CDR1 SGHAT and CDR2 FQNNGV. The CDR3 coding sequence is TGTGCCAGCAGCTCGACGTCGGGACAGATGGACACTGAAGCTTCCTTT. Translated, it gives CASSSTSGQMDTEASF.

V is TRBV19 and J is TRBJ2-7; D perhaps matches TRBD1 (6 bases). Trimming left V 8 bases short and J 2 bases short, with 19 bases between. Looked up from germline, CDR1 is LNHDA and CDR2 is SQIVND (reference sequence). The CDR3 is 15 residues long. DNA of the CDR3: TGTGCCAGTGCCAACCATGGGACACCTCCCTACGAGCAGTACTTC. Translated, it gives CASANHGTPPYEQYF.

The J gene is TRBJ1-1, the V gene TRBV30; maybe TRBD1 (5 bases). From germline, CDR1 is GTSNPN and CDR2 SVGIG (reference sequence). V gave up 3 bases and J gave up 0 bases, with 8 bases separating them. CDR3 length: 13 amino acids. The CDR3 region is CAWRRDLNTEAFF. In DNA, the CDR3 is TGTGCCTGGAGGAGGGACTTGAACACTGAAGCTTTCTTT.

Notes on this clone: The same CDR3 is also encoded by other DNA sequences in this sample. The chain couples TRBV7-2 to TRBJ2-1; D is possibly TRBD1 (5 bases). Germline assignment: CDR1 SGHTA and CDR2 FQGNSA. The ends were cut back, 1 base at V and 1 base at J, with 8 bases in the middle. This CDR3 has 15 residues. The CDR3 region has the DNA TGTGCCAGCAGCTTAGGCCAGGGTTCCTACAATGAGCAGTTCTTC. The encoded protein is CASSLGQGSYNEQFF.

The rearrangement uses TRBV7-2 and TRBJ1-1; 8 positions agree with TRBD1. Germline V gives CDR1 SGHTA, CDR2 FQGNSA. The CDR3 consists of 14 residues. The junction had 0 bases not matched to a gene; V was cut back by 2 bases and J by 1 base. CDR3 DNA sequence: TGTGCCAGCAGCTTACAGGGGGCGAACACTGAAGCTTTCTTT. Translation: CASSLQGANTEAFF.

This chain uses TRBV5-6 with TRBJ2-7, with 8 bases matching TRBD2. V was pared by 1 base and J by 2 bases, with 8 bases of the junction left unmatched. CDR1 SGHDT and CDR2 YYEEEE come from the germline V gene. The CDR3 is made up of 16 amino acids. CDR3 sequence reads: CASSLYLGTRTYEQYF. Written as DNA, the CDR3 is TGTGCCAGCAGCTTGTATCTCGGGACTAGGACCTACGAGCAGTACTTC.

The chain is built from TRBV21-1 and TRBJ1-3. TRBV21-1 is a pseudogene locus. The CDR3 is made up of 16 amino acids. This chain's CDR3 is CASSRHLGVAGNTIYF. CDR3 nucleotides: TGTGCCAGCAGCAGGCATCTCGGGGTCGCTGGAAACACCATATATTTT.

In DNA, the CDR3 is TGCGCCAGCAGCCAAGGAGGCCTAAAGTTTGCCTACGAGCAGTACTTC. It translates to CASSQGGLKFAYEQYF. J is TRBJ2-5 and V is TRBV4-1; D is ambiguous. The J call may be incorrect, as the DNA end agrees better with TRBJ2-7. Per the germline V gene, CDR1 is MGHRA and CDR2 is YSYEKL. This CDR3 has 16 amino acids.